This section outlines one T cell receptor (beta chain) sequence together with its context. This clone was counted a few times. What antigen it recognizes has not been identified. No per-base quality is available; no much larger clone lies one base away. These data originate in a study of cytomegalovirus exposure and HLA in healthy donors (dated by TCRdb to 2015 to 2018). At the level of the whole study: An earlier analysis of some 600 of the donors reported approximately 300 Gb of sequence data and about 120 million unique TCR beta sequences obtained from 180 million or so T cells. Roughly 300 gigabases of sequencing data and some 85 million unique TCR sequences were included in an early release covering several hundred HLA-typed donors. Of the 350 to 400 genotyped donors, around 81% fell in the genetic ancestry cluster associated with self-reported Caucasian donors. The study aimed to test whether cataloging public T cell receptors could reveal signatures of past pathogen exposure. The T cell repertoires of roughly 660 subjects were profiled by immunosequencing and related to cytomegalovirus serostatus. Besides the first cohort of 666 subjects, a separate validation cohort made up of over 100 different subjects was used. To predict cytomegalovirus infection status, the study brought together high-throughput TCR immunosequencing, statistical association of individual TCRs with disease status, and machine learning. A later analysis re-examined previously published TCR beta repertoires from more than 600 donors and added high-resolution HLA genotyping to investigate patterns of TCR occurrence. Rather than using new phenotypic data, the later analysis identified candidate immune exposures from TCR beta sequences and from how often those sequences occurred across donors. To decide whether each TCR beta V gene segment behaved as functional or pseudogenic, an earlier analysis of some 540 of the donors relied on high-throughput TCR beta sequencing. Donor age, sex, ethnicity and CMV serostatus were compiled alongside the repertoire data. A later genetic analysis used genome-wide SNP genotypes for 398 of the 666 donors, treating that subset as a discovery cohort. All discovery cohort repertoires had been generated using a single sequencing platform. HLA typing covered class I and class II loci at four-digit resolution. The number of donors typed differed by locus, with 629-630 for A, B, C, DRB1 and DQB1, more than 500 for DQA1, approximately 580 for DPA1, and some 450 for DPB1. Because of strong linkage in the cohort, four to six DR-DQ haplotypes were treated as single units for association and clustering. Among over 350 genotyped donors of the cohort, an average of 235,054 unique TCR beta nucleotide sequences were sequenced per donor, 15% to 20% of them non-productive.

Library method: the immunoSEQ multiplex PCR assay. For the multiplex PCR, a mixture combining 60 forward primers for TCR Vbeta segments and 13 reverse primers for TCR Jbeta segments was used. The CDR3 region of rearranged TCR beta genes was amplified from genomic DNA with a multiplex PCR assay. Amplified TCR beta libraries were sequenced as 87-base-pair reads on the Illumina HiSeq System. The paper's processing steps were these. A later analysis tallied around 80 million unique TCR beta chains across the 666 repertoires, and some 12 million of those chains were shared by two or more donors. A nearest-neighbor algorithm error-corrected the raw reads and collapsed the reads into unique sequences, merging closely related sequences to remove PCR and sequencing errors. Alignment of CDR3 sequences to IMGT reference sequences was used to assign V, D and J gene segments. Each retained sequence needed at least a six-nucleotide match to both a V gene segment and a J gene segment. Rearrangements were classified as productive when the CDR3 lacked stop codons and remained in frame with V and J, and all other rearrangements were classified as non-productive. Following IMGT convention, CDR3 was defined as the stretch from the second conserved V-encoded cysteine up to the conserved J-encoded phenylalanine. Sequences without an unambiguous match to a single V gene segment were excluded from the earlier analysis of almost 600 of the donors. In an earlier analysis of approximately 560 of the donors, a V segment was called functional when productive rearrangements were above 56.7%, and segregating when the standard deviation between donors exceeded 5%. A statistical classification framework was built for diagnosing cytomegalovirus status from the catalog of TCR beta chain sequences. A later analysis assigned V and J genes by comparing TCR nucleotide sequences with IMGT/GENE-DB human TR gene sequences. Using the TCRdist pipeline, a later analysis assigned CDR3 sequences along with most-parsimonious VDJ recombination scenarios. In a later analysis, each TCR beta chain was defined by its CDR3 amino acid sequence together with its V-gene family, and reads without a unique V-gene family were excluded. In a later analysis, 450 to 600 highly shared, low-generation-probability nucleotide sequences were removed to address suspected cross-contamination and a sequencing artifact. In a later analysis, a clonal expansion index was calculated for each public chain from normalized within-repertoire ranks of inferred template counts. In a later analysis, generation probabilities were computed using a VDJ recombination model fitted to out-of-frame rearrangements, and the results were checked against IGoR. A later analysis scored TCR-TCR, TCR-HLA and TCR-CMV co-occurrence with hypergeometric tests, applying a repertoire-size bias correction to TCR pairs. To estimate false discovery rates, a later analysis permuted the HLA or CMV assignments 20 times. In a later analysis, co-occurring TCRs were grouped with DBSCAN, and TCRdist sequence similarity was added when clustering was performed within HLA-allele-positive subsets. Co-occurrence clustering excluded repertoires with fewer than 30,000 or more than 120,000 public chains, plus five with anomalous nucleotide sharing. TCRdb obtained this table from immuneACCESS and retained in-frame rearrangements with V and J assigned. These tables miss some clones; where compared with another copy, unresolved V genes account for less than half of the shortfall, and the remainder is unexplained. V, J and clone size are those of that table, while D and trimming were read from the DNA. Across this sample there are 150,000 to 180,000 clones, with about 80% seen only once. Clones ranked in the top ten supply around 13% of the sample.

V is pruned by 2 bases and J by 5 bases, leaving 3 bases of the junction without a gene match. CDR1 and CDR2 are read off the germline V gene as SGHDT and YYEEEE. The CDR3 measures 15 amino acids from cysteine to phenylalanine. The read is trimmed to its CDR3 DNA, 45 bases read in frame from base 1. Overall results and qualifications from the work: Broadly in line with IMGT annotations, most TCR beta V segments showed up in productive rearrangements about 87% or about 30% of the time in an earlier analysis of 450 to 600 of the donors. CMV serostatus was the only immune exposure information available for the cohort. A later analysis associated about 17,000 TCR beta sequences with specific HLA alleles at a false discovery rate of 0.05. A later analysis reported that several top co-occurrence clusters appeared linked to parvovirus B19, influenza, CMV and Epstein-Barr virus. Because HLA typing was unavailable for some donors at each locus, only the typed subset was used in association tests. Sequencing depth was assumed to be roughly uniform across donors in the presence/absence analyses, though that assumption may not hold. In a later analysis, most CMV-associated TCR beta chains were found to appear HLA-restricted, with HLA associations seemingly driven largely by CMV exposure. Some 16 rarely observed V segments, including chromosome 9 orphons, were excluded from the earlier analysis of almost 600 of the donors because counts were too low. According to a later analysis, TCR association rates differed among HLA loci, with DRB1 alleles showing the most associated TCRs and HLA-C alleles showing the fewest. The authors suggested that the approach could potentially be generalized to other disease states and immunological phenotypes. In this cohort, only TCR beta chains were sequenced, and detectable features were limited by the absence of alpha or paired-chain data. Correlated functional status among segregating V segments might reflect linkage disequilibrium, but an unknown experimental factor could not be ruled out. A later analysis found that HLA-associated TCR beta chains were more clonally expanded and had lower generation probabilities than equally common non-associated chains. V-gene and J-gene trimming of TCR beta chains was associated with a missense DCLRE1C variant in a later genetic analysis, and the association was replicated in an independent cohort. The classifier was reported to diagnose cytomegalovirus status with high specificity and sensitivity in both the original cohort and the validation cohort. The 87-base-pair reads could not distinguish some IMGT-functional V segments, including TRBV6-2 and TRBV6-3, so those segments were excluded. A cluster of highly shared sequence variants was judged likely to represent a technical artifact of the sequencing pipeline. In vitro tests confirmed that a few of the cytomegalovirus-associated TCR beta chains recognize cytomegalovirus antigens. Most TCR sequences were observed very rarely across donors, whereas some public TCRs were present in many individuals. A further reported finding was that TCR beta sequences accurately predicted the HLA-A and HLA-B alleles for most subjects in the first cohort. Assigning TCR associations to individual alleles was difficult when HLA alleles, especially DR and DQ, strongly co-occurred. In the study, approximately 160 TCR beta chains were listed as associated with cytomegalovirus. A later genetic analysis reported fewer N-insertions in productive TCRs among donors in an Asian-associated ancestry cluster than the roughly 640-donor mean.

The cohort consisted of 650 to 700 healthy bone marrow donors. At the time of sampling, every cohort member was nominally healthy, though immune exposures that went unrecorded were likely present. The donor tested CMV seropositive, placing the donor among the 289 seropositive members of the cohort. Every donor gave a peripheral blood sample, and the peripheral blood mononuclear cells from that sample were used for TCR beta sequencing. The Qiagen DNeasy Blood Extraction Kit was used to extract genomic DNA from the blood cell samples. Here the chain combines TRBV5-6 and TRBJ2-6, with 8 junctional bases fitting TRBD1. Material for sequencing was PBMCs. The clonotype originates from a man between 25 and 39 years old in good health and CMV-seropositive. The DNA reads TGTGCCAGCAGCTTCGACAGGGGAAGGGCCAACGTCCTGACTTTC. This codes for CASSFDRGRANVLTF. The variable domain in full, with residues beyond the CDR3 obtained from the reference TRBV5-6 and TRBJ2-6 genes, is DAGVTQSPTHLIKTRGQQVTLRCSPKSGHDTVSWYQQALGQGPQFIFQYYEEEERQRGNFPDRFSGHQFPNYSSELNVNALLLGDSALYLCASSFDRGRANVLTFGAGSRLTVL.